These 8 T cell receptor beta chains came from one sample sequenced in a study of blood T cell repertoires in COVID-19. This table comes from immunoSEQ multiplex PCR, and its TCRdb copy is limited to in-frame clones, with some not included. Of hundreds of thousands of clones listed, roughly nine tenths were seen once; the top ten hold 2% to 3%. The sequenced sample was peripheral blood. The origin of the receptors is a man aged 18 to 29 with active or convalescent COVID-19.

The chain employs TRBV10-1 and TRBJ2-2, with D tentatively TRBD2 (5 bases). This CDR3 has 15 amino acids. V was cut by 1 base and J by 7 bases, with 13 bases left in between. The germline CDR1 and CDR2 sequences are WNHNN and SYGVQD (reference sequence). The CDR3 DNA reads TGCGCCAGCAGTGAGTTGCCAGCTGGGAGCGGGGAGCTGTTTTTT. It translates to CASSELPAGSGELFF.

This sequence joins TRBV19 and TRBJ2-1; no firm D call. CDR1 is LNHDA, CDR2 SQIVND, per germline (reference sequence). V was clipped by 6 bases and J by 0 bases, with 12 bases between them. CDR3 length: 15 amino acids. DNA for the CDR3: TGTGCCAGTAGCCCCCTAAGAGGCTCCTACAATGAGCAGTTCTTC. This sequence encodes CASSPLRGSYNEQFF. Full variable domain (rest looked up from reference TRBV19 and TRBJ2-1): DGGITQSPKYLFRKEGQNVTLSCEQNLNHDAMYWYRQDPGQGLRLIYYSQIVNDFQKGDIAEGYSVSREKKESFPLTVTSAQKNPTAFYLCASSPLRGSYNEQFFGPGTRLTVL.

For this clone: Other DNA sequences in this sample translate to the same CDR3. The chain recombines TRBV12-3 or TRBV12-4 with TRBJ1-1; D unclear. V was trimmed by 6 bases and J by 2 bases, leaving 4 bases between them. This CDR3 contains 11 residues. This CDR3 reads CASSPNTEAFF. The CDR3 DNA follows: TGTGCCAGCAGCCCTAACACTGAAGCTTTCTTT.

The rearrangement links TRBV4-1 to TRBJ2-7; 13 bases agree with TRBD2. The CDR3 covers 15 residues. CDR1 MGHRA and CDR2 YSYEKL come from the germline V gene. V lost 5 bases, J lost 4 bases, and 5 bases stayed unmatched. The CDR3 loop is CASSSTSGGLYEQYF. In DNA, the CDR3 is TGCGCCAGCAGCTCGACTAGCGGGGGGTTGTACGAGCAGTACTTC.

This sequence joins TRBV6-5 and TRBJ1-2; weak D call: TRBD1 (5 bases). The germline CDR1 and CDR2 sequences are MNHEY and SVGAGI. Trimming pared 8 bases from V and 8 bases from J, leaving 18 bases between. This CDR3 has 13 amino acids. The CDR3 region has the DNA TGTGCCAGCGGCCGGCGGGGTTGGGGCGGCTACACCTTC. Protein product: CASGRRGWGGYTF.

CDR3 in amino acids: CASSYPVGSDSPLHF. The CDR3 DNA reads TGTGCCAGCAGTTACCCGGTAGGGAGCGACTCACCCCTCCACTTT. The J gene is TRBJ1-6, the V gene TRBV6-2 or TRBV6-3, with D uncertain. This CDR3 is 15 amino acids long. Per germline, CDR1 MNHEY and CDR2 SVGEGT. V was shortened by 2 bases and J by 10 bases, with 15 bases between the two germline ends.

This clone has ten or more counts. The sample holds other DNA sequences that translate to the same CDR3. The chain recombines TRBV19 with TRBJ1-1, with TRBD1 identical over 7 bases. V was clipped by 3 bases and J by 5 bases; unmatched bases: 6. Germline V CDR1 and CDR2: LNHDA, SQIVND (reference sequence). The CDR3 length is 14 residues. The CDR3, as DNA: TGTGCCAGTAGTATTCGGACAGGAGGAACTGAAGCTTTCTTT. Translation gives CASSIRTGGTEAFF.

Here the CDR3 reads CASSVALANEQFF. The CDR3 bases are TGTGCCAGCAGCGTAGCGCTAGCCAATGAGCAGTTCTTC. V usage is TRBV9 and J usage is TRBJ2-1, with D perhaps matching TRBD2 (5 bases). CDR1 is SGDLS and CDR2 is YYNGEE in the germline V gene. The CDR3 has 13 amino acids. The V end lost 0 bases, the J end lost 6 bases, and 7 bases lay between the germline ends.